This entry lists 24 T cell receptor beta chains sequenced from one sample in a study of follicular helper T cells after annual influenza vaccination. The time point is: 2014-2015 season, pre-vaccination. Profiled with immunoSEQ multiplex PCR; TCRdb holds only in-frame clones, not every one. Of 10,000 to 15,000 clones in the sample, about 78% were seen once. The specimen comprised CXCR5- memory CD4+ T cells sorted from blood, sampled on the day of influenza vaccination. These receptors came from an adult who received the influenza vaccine.

V gene TRBV5-4 combines with J gene TRBJ1-2; a possible D gene is TRBD1 (6 bases). The germline V gene has CDR1 SGHNT and CDR2 YYREEE (reference sequence). Trimming cost V 5 bases and J 7 bases, with 21 bases left between them. The CDR3 extends over 15 amino acids. The CDR3 sequence: CASRTPGNRAGGYTF. The DNA for the CDR3 is TGTGCCAGCAGAACCCCGGGCAACAGGGCGGGTGGCTACACCTTC.

This chain links TRBV9 with TRBJ2-2; 10 positions agree with TRBD2. Germline V gene sequence: CDR1 SGDLS, CDR2 YYNGEE. The V gene end was trimmed by 4 bases and the J gene end by 1 base; junction bases not matched to a gene: 7. This CDR3 has 17 residues. This CDR3 is CASSRSPSGGNTGELFF. The CDR3 DNA reads TGTGCCAGCAGCCGATCCCCTAGCGGGGGGAACACCGGGGAGCTGTTTTTT.

The chain carries TRBV27 and TRBJ2-2; 8 bases are shared with TRBD1. Per the germline V gene, CDR1 is MNHEY and CDR2 is SMNVEV (reference sequence). This CDR3 contains 20 residues. V shed 3 bases and J 4 bases; nucleotides not matched to a gene: 19. The CDR3 DNA follows: TGTGCCAGCAGTTTGGCGACTCGCAGGGGGCTGAGGGGCCGCACCGGGGAGCTGTTTTTT. This translates into CASSLATRRGLRGRTGELFF.

This clone was recorded a few times. The chain uses TRBV5-1 and TRBJ2-5, with D unclear. Germline V gene lookup returns CDR1 SGHRS and CDR2 YFSETQ. The CDR3 sequence is 11 residues long. V gave up 4 bases and J gave up 4 bases, with 5 bases separating them. CDR3 nucleotide sequence: TGCGCCAGCAGCACCCTAGAGACCCAGTACTTC. Translated, it gives CASSTLETQYF.

This clone was seen just once. The V and J genes are TRBV4-1 and TRBJ2-1; TRBD2 matches 9 bases. V gave up 0 bases and J gave up 4 bases; unmatched junction bases: 4. Germline CDR1 MGHRA, CDR2 YSYEKL. The CDR3 consists of 16 residues. This CDR3 reads CASSQEGRGGYNEQFF. CDR3 DNA sequence: TGCGCCAGCAGCCAAGAGGGGCGGGGGGGTTACAATGAGCAGTTCTTC.

The chain employs TRBV5-1 and TRBJ2-1, with D uncertain. The CDR3 loop spans 15 amino acids. The germline V and J ends were trimmed by 1 base and 2 bases, with 10 bases remaining between them. Germline V gene sequence: CDR1 SGHRS, CDR2 YFSETQ. Here the CDR3 reads CASSLFDQTYNEQFF. The CDR3 region has the DNA TGCGCCAGCAGCTTGTTTGACCAAACCTACAATGAGCAGTTCTTC.

CDR3 sequence reads: CASSPRGRVDTQYF. The CDR3 DNA sequence: TGTGCCAGCAGCCCACGAGGGAGGGTAGATACGCAGTATTTT. The genes are TRBV11-2 and TRBJ2-3; 7 bases match TRBD2. Germline CDR1 reads SGHAT; CDR2 reads FQNNGV. The V segment lost 5 bases and the J segment 5 bases; nucleotides outside the gene matches: 7. CDR3 length: 14 amino acids. The complete variable domain, with remaining parts taken from reference TRBV11-2 and TRBJ2-3, reads EAGVAQSPRYKIIEKRQSVAFWCNPISGHATLYWYQQILGQGPKLLIQFQNNGVVDDSQLPKDRFSAERLKGVDSTLKIQPAKLEDSAVYLCASSPRGRVDTQYFGPGTRLTVL.

This clone was detected only a few times. The chain employs TRBV5-1 and TRBJ2-7, with D uncertain. V was clipped by 0 bases and J by 0 bases, with 10 bases between them. Germline CDR1 and CDR2: SGHRS and YFSETQ. This CDR3 has 15 residues. CDR3 sequence: CASSLDSGFSYEQYF. DNA for the CDR3: TGCGCCAGCAGCTTGGATTCTGGGTTCTCCTACGAGCAGTACTTC. Drawing the rest from reference TRBV5-1 and TRBJ2-7, the complete variable domain is KAGVTQTPRYLIKTRGQQVTLSCSPISGHRSVSWYQQTPGQGLQFLFEYFSETQRNKGNFPGRFSGRQFSNSRSEMNVSTLELGDSALYLCASSLDSGFSYEQYFGPGTRLTVT.

The rearrangement joins TRBV27 to TRBJ1-5; 9 bases are a match to TRBD1. Germline V lookup: CDR1 MNHEY, CDR2 SMNVEV (reference sequence). The junction had 5 bases not matched to a gene; V was cut back by 5 bases and J by 3 bases. The CDR3 length is 15 residues. The CDR3 nucleotides are TGTGCCAGCAGTCCCGAACAGGGGGCCAATCAGCCCCAGCATTTT. This translates into CASSPEQGANQPQHF.

The CDR3 spells CASSQDRRFRYGYTF. DNA of the CDR3: TGCGCCAGCAGCCAAGATAGGAGGTTTCGCTATGGCTACACCTTC. The V call is TRBV4-3, the J call TRBJ1-2, with D hard to call. Germline CDR1 and CDR2: LGHNA and YSLEER. Trimming stripped 0 bases from V and 4 bases from J, with 12 bases between. CDR3 length equals 15 residues.

This chain links TRBV7-6 with TRBJ2-3, with a tentative D call TRBD2 (7 bases). The CDR3 has 15 amino acids. Per germline, CDR1 SGHVS and CDR2 FNYEAQ. Trimming pared 4 bases from V and 5 bases from J, leaving 16 bases between. CDR3: CASSSRPGGEDTQYF. The CDR3 coding sequence is TGTGCCAGCAGCTCCAGACCGGGGGGCGAAGATACGCAGTATTTT.

The genes are TRBV11-1 and TRBJ2-1; tentatively, D is TRBD1 or TRBD2 (6 bases each). This CDR3 is 16 amino acids long. Germline values: CDR1 SGHAT, CDR2 FQDESV (reference sequence). V lost 3 bases to trimming and J lost 0 bases, with 12 bases between them. The CDR3 reads CASSFGGPSSYNEQFF. CDR3 bases: TGTGCCAGCAGCTTTGGGGGGCCGAGCTCCTACAATGAGCAGTTCTTC.

V usage is TRBV6-4 and J usage is TRBJ2-7; 7 bases fit TRBD2. This CDR3 contains 16 residues. Per germline, CDR1 MRHNA and CDR2 SNTAGT. V was pared by 6 bases and J by 0 bases, with 11 bases of the junction left unmatched. The DNA of the CDR3 is TGTGCCAGCAGAAAAGCCCCCGGGGGGACCTCCTACGAGCAGTACTTC. The encoded protein is CASRKAPGGTSYEQYF.

The rearrangement joins TRBV5-4 to TRBJ2-3; D is unresolved. Between the trimmed V and J ends, which lost 4 bases and 0 bases, there was a span of 9 bases. This CDR3 region has 14 residues. Germline V CDR1 and CDR2: SGHNT, YYREEE (reference sequence). This CDR3 reads CASSIGPSTDTQYF. CDR3 nucleotide sequence: TGTGCCAGCAGCATAGGACCGAGCACAGATACGCAGTATTTT.

The gene calls are TRBV4-1 and TRBJ1-4; TRBD1 matches 7 bases. With 0 bases clipped from V and 4 bases from J, the junction kept 5 bases outside the gene matches. Germline values: CDR1 MGHRA, CDR2 YSYEKL. The CDR3 spans 16 residues. The CDR3 coding sequence is TGCGCCAGCAGCCAAGAGCGAAACAGGGGTAATGAAAAACTGTTTTTT. It is translated as CASSQERNRGNEKLFF.

The rearrangement joins TRBV7-1 to TRBJ2-7; 7 nucleotides line up with TRBD1. TRBV7-1 is recorded as an ORF, its role being uncertain. J lost 3 bases, V lost 5 bases, and 16 bases had no gene match. The CDR3 runs 17 residues. The CDR3 region is CASSLTSVGQVFYEQYF. The CDR3 DNA reads TGTGCCAGCAGCCTCACCTCGGTCGGACAGGTCTTCTACGAGCAGTACTTC.

This clone is a singleton in its sample. J is TRBJ2-1 and V is TRBV18; 10 bases align to TRBD2. CDR1 is KGHSH, CDR2 LQKENI, per germline. The CDR3 runs 16 residues. V dropped 1 base and J dropped 4; count of bases not matched to a gene: 4. CDR3 loop: CASSPRTSGEYNEQFF. CDR3 DNA sequence: TGTGCCAGCTCACCACGGACTAGCGGTGAATACAATGAGCAGTTCTTC.

The chain employs TRBV5-1 and TRBJ1-1, with no clear D. The CDR3 is made up of 14 amino acids. V gave up 1 base and J gave up 0 bases, with 7 bases separating them. CDR1 and CDR2 from the germline V gene are SGHRS and YFSETQ. Here the CDR3 reads CASSLPGVNTEAFF. As DNA, the CDR3 is TGCGCCAGCAGCTTGCCCGGGGTGAACACTGAAGCTTTCTTT.

The V gene is TRBV11-2, the J gene TRBJ1-5; D unresolved. Germline V CDR1 and CDR2: SGHAT, FQNNGV. Trimming removed 6 bases at V and 7 bases at J, with 13 bases between. The CDR3 spans 13 residues. CDR3 DNA: TGTGCCAGCAGTCTCTTCCCGGAGCAGCCCCAGCATTTT. Protein sequence: CASSLFPEQPQHF.

This chain links TRBV4-1 with TRBJ2-5, with D possibly TRBD1 on 5 matching bases. The V end lost 0 bases, the J end lost 4 bases, and 18 bases lay between the germline ends. The CDR3 extends over 17 amino acids. Germline V gene lookup returns CDR1 MGHRA and CDR2 YSYEKL. CDR3 amino acids: CASSQDGQGFYSETQYF. CDR3 in DNA: TGCGCCAGCAGCCAAGATGGGCAGGGATTTTATTCAGAGACCCAGTACTTC.

The rearrangement uses TRBV5-1 and TRBJ2-1; 14 bases map to TRBD2. The V gene end was trimmed by 4 bases and the J gene end by 8 bases; junction bases not matched to a gene: 2. The CDR3 has 14 residues. Germline loops: CDR1 SGHRS, CDR2 YFSETQ. The CDR3 DNA reads as TGCGCCAGCAGCGGGGGACTAGCGGGGGATGAGCAGTTCTTC. Its protein product is CASSGGLAGDEQFF.

The chain carries TRBV6-5 and TRBJ2-7; TRBD1 might be the D (6 bases). Germline V CDR1 and CDR2: MNHEY, SVGAGI. The CDR3 spans 13 residues. V was clipped by 9 bases and J by 3 bases, with 15 bases between them. The CDR3 here is CASESRDNYEQYF. CDR3 nucleotides: TGTGCCAGTGAATCTCGGGACAACTACGAGCAGTACTTC.

This chain connects TRBV10-3 to TRBJ1-1; D is undetermined. V was pared by 0 bases and J by 1 base, with 18 bases between. Looked up from germline, CDR1 is ENHRY and CDR2 is SYGVKD. The CDR3 covers 18 residues. CDR3 sequence reads: CAISESGGRKGWNTEAFF. CDR3 nucleotide sequence: TGTGCCATCAGTGAGTCGGGAGGGAGGAAAGGATGGAACACTGAAGCTTTCTTT.

This chain connects TRBV2 to TRBJ2-7; D is uncertain. In germline, CDR1 is SNHLY, CDR2 FYNNEI. The V end was cut by 4 bases, the J end by 3 bases, with 7 bases between. The CDR3 sequence is 12 residues long. The CDR3 loop reads CASSAGIYEQYF. As DNA, the CDR3 is TGTGCCAGCAGTGCTGGGATCTACGAGCAGTACTTC.